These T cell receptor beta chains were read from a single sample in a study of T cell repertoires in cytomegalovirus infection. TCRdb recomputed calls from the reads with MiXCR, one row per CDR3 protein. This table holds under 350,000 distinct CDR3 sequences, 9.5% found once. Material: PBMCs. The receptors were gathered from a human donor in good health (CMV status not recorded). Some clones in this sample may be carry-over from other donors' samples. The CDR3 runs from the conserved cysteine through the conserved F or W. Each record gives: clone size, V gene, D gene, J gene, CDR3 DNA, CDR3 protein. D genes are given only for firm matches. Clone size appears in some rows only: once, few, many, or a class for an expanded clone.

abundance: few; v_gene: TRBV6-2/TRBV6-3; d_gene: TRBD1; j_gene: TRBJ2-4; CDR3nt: TGTGCCAGCAGTCAACCGGGACAGAAAAACATTCAGTACTTC; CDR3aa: CASSQPGQKNIQYF
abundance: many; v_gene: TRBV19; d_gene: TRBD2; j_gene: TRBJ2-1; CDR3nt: TGTGCCAGTAGTTTCTCTCCACAGTCGGGACTAGCGGTATACAATGAGCAGTTCTTC; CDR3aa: CASSFSPQSGLAVYNEQFF
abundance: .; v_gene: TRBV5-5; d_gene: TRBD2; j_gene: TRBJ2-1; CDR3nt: TGTGCCAGCAGCGCTGGCGGGAGTCAGTTCTTC; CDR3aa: CASSAGGSQFF
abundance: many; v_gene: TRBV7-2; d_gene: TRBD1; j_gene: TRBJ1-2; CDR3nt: TGTGCCAGCAGCTTACAGGGGGCCGTTAGATATGGCTACACCTTC; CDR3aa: CASSLQGAVRYGYTF
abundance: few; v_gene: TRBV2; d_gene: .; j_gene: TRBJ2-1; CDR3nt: TGTGCCAGCAGTGTCAGATTAGGGAATGAGCAGTTCTTC; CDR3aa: CASSVRLGNEQFF
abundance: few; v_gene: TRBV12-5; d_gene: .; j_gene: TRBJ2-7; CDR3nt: TGTGCTAGTGGTTTAAGGGACGAGCAGTACTTC; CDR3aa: CASGLRDEQYF
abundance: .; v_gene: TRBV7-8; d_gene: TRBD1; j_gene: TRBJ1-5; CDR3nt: TGTGCCAGCAGCTTAGCAGGGGGCCTCAATCAGCCCCAGCATTTT; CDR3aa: CASSLAGGLNQPQHF
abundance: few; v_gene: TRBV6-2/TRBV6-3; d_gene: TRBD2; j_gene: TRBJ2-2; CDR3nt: TGTGCCAGCACAAAGACTAGCGGGAGGGCCGGGGGGGAGCTGTTTTTT; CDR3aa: CASTKTSGRAGGELFF
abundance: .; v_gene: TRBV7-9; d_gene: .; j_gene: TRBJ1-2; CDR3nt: TGTGCCAGCAGCGGGGGACTACTCTATGGCTACACCTTC; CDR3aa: CASSGGLLYGYTF
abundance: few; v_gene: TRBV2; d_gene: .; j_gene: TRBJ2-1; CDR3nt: TGTGCCAGCAGTGGAGTCCAGGGTCCCCACAATGAGCAGTTCTTC; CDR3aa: CASSGVQGPHNEQFF
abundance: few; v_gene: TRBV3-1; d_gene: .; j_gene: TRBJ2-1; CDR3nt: TGTGCCAGCAGCTCTATGATCCTTCCGGGCAATGAGCAGTTCTTC; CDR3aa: CASSSMILPGNEQFF
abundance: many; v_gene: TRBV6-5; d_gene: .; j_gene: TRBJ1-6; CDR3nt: TGTGCCAGCAGTTACTCGAGGGCGACCAGCTCCTATAATTCACCCCTCCACTTT; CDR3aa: CASSYSRATSSYNSPLHF
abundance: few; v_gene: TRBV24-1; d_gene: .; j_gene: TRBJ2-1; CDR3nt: TGTGCCACCAGTGGTTCGGGAAATGAGCAGTTCTTC; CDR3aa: CATSGSGNEQFF
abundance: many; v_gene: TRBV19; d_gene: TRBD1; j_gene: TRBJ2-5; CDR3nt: TGTGCCAGTAGTATTTCGGACAGGGGGTACCAAGAGACCCAGTACTTC; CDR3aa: CASSISDRGYQETQYF